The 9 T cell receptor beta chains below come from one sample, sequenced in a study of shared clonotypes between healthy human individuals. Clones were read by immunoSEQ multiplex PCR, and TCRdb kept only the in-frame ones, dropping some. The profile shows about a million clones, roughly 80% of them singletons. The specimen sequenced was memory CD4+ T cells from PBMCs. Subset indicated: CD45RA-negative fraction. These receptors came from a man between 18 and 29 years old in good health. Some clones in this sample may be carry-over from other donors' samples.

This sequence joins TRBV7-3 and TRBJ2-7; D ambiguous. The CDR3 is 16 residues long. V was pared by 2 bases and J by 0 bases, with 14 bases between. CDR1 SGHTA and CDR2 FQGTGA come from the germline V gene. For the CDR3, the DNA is TGTGCCAGCAGCTTATGGCGGTTCCGGATCTCCTACGAGCAGTACTTC. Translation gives CASSLWRFRISYEQYF.

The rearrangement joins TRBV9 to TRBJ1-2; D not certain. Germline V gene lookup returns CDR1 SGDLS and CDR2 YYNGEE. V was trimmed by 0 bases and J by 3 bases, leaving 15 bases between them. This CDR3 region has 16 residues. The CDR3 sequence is CASSVGFGANDYGYTF. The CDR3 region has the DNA TGTGCCAGCAGCGTAGGTTTCGGAGCTAATGACTATGGCTACACCTTC.

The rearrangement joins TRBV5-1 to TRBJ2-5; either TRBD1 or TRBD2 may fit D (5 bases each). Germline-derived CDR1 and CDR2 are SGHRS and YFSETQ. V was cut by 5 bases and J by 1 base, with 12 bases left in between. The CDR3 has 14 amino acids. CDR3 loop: CASRFRDPQETQYF. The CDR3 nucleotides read TGCGCCAGCAGGTTCCGGGACCCCCAAGAGACCCAGTACTTC.

The CDR3 nucleotides read TGTGCCAGCAGTTCCCCAGGACAGGGGGCCGGCAATGAGCAGTTCTTC. This translates into CASSSPGQGAGNEQFF. The chain joins TRBV28 to TRBJ2-1; the match to TRBD1 covers 11 bases. V shed 4 bases and J 6 bases; nucleotides not matched to a gene: 8. CDR1 is MDHEN and CDR2 is SYDVKM in the germline V gene. CDR3 length: 16 amino acids. The variable domain in full, with the rest retrieved from reference TRBV28 and TRBJ2-1, is DVKVTQSSRYLVKRTGEKVFLECVQDMDHENMFWYRQDPGLGLRLIYFSYDVKMKEKGDIPEGYSVSREKKERFSLILESASTNQTSMYLCASSSPGQGAGNEQFFGPGTRLTVL.

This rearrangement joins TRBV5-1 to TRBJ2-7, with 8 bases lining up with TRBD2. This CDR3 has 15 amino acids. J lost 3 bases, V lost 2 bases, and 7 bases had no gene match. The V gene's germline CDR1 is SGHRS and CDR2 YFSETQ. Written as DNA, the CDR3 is TGCGCCAGCAGCTTAACAGCGGGGGACGTCTACGAGCAGTACTTC. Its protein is CASSLTAGDVYEQYF.

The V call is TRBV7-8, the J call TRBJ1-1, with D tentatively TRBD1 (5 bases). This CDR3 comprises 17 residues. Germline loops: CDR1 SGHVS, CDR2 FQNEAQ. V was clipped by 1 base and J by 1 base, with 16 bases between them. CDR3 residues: CASSLGLRGGRNTEAFF. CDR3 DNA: TGTGCCAGCAGCTTAGGGTTAAGGGGAGGAAGGAACACTGAAGCTTTCTTT. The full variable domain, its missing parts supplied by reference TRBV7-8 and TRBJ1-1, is GAGVSQSPRYKVAKRGQDVALRCDPISGHVSLFWYQQALGQGPEFLTYFQNEAQLDKSGLPSDRFFAERPEGSVSTLKIQRTQQEDSAVYLCASSLGLRGGRNTEAFFGQGTRLTVV.

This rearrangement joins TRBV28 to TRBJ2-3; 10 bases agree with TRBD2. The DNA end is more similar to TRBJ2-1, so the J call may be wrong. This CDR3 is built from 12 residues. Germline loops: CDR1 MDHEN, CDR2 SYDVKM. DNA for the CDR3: TGTGCCAGCAGTTTGGGACTAGCGCAGCAGTTCTTC. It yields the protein CASSLGLAQQFF.

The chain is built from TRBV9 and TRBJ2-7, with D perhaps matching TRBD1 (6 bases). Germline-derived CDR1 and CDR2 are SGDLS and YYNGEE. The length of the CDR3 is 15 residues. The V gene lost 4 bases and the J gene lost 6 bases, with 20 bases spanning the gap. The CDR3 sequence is CASSPSGQGVGEQYF. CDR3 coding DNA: TGTGCCAGCAGCCCGTCGGGACAAGGAGTAGGCGAGCAGTACTTC.

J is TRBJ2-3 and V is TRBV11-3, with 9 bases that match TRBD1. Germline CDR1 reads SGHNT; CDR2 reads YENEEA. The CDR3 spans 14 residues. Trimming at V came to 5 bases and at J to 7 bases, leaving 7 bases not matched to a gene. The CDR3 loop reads CASSINRGHNTQYF. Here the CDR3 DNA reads TGTGCCAGCAGCATAAACAGGGGGCATAATACGCAGTATTTT. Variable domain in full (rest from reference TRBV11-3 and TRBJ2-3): EAGVVQSPRYKIIEKKQPVAFWCNPISGHNTLYWYLQNLGQGPELLIRYENEEAVDDSQLPKDRFSAERLKGVDSTLKIQPAELGDSAVYLCASSINRGHNTQYFGPGTRLTVL.